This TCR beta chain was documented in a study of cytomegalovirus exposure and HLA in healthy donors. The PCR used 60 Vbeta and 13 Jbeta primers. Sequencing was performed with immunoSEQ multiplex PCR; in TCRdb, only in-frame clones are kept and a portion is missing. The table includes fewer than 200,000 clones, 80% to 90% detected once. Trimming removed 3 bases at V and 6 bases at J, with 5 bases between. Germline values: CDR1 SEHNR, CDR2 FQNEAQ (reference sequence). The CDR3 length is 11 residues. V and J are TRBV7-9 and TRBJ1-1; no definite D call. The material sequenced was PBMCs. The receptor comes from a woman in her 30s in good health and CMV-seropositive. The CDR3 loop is CASSFIAEAFF. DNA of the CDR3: TGTGCCAGCAGCTTTATCGCTGAAGCTTTCTTT.